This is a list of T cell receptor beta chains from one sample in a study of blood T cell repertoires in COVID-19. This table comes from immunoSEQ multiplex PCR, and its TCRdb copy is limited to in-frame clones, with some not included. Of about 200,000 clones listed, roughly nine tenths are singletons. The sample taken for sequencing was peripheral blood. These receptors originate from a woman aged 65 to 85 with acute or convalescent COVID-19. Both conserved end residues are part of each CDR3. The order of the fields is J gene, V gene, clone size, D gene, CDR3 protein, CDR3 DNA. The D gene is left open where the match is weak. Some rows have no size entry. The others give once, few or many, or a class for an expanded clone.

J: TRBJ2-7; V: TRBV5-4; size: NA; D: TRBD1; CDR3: CASSAQGVISYEQYF; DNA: TGTGCCAGCAGCGCACAGGGGGTAATCTCCTACGAGCAGTACTTC
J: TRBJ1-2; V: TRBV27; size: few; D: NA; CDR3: CASSLSVGGAYGYTF; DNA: TGTGCCAGCAGTTTATCAGTCGGGGGTGCCTATGGCTACACCTTC
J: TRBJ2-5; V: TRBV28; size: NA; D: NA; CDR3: CASIQALGYQETQYF; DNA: TGTGCCAGCATACAGGCTTTGGGGTACCAAGAGACCCAGTACTTC
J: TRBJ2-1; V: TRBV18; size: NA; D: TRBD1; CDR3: CASSPGQKYNEQFF; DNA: TGTGCCAGCTCACCGGGACAGAAATACAATGAGCAGTTCTTC
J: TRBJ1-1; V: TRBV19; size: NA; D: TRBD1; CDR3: CASSQPGQQAEAFF; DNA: TGTGCCAGTAGTCAACCGGGACAGCAAGCTGAAGCTTTCTTT
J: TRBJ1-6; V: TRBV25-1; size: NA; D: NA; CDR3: CASSEHGFSPLHF; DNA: TGTGCCAGCAGTGAACATGGCTTTTCACCCCTCCACTTT
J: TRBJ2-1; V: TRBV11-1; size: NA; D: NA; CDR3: CASSPPGPNEQFF; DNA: TGTGCCAGCAGCCCGCCAGGGCCCAATGAGCAGTTCTTC
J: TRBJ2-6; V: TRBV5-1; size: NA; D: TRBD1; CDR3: CASRDRVSGANVLTF; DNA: TGCGCCAGCCGGGACAGGGTTTCTGGGGCCAACGTCCTGACTTTC
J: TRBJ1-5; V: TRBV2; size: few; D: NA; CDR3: CASSWSYSNQPQHF; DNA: TGTGCCAGCAGTTGGAGTTATAGCAATCAGCCCCAGCATTTT
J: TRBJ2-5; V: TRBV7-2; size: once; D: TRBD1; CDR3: CASSKRTGPPFQETQYF; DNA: TGTGCCAGCAGCAAACGGACAGGGCCACCATTCCAAGAGACCCAGTACTTC
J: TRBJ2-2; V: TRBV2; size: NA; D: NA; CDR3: CASSEVGGPGELFF; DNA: TGTGCCAGCAGTGAAGTGGGGGGGCCCGGGGAGCTGTTTTTT
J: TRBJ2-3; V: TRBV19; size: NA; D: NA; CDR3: CASGTQGVKVDTQYF; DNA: TGTGCCAGTGGTACTCAGGGTGTTAAGGTAGATACGCAGTATTTT
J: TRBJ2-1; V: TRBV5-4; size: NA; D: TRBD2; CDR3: CASSLVGGEGNEQFF; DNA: TGTGCCAGCAGCTTGGTGGGAGGGGAGGGCAATGAGCAGTTCTTC
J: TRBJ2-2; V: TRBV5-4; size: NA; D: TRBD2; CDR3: CASSLTRGGKNTGELFF; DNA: TGTGCCAGCAGCCTGACCCGGGGGGGCAAGAACACCGGGGAGCTGTTTTTT
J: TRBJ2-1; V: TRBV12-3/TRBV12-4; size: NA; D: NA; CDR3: CASSSQGDNEQFF; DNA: TGTGCCAGCAGTTCCCAAGGGGACAATGAGCAGTTCTTC
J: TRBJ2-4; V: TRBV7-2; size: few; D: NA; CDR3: CASSSLGGQGRFAKNIQYF; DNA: TGTGCCAGCAGCTCCCTGGGGGGGCAGGGAAGGTTTGCCAAAAACATTCAGTACTTC
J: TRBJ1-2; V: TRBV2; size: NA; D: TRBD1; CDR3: CASTEGGRRQGYTF; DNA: TGTGCCAGCACCGAAGGGGGCCGAAGGCAAGGCTACACCTTC
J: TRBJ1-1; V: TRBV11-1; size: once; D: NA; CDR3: CASSQEHEAFF; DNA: TGTGCCAGCAGCCAAGAACACGAAGCTTTCTTT
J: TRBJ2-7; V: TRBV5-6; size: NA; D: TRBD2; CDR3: CASSGRGYGAGYEQYF; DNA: TGTGCCAGCAGCGGGCGGGGGTACGGGGCGGGCTACGAGCAGTACTTC
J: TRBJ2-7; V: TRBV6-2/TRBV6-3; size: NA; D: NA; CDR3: CASSPQSNEQYF; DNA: TGTGCCAGCAGTCCCCAGTCAAACGAGCAGTACTTC
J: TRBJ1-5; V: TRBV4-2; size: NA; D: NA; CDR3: CASSQALGGNQPQHF; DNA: TGTGCCAGCAGCCAAGCTCTGGGAGGCAATCAGCCCCAGCATTTT
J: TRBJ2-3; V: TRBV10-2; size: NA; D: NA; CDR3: CASRTVTDTQYF; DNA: TGCGCCAGCAGGACAGTCACAGATACGCAGTATTTT
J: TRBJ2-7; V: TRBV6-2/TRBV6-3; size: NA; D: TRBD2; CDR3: CASSYDVPTSGRNSYEQYF; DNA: TGTGCCAGCAGTTACGACGTCCCAACTAGCGGGAGGAACTCCTACGAGCAGTACTTC
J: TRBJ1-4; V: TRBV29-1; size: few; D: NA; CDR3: CSVVRGGPLWEKLFF; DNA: TGCAGCGTTGTTAGGGGGGGTCCCTTATGGGAAAAACTGTTTTTT
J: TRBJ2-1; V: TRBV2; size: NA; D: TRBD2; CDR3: CASSVGGAREQFF; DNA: TGTGCCAGCAGTGTCGGGGGGGCGCGTGAGCAGTTCTTC
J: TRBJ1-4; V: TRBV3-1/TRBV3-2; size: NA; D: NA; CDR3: CASSQRQKNEKLFF; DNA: TGTGCCAGCAGCCAAAGACAGAAAAATGAAAAACTGTTTTTT
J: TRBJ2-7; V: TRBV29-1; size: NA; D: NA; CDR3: CSVSTGTYEQYF; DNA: TGCAGCGTTTCGACAGGCACCTACGAGCAGTACTTC
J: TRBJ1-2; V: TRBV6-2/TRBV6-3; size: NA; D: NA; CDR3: CASSYTGQLNGYTF; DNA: TGTGCCAGCAGTTACACGGGACAACTAAATGGCTACACCTTC
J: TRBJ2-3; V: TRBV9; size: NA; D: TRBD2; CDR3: CASSSTSGTVTDTQYF; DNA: TGTGCCAGCAGCTCTACTAGCGGGACGGTCACAGATACGCAGTATTTT
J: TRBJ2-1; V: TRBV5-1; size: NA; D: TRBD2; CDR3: CASSLNLAGGYHNEQFF; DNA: TGCGCCAGCAGCTTGAACCTAGCGGGGGGCTATCACAATGAGCAGTTCTTC
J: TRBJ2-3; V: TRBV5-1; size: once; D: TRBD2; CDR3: CASSPVAGRGTDTQYF; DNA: TGCGCCAGCAGCCCGGTAGCGGGAAGGGGCACAGATACGCAGTATTTT
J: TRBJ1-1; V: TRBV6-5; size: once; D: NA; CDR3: CASSFSGTQNTEAFF; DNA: TGTGCCAGCAGTTTTTCTGGGACACAGAACACTGAAGCTTTCTTT
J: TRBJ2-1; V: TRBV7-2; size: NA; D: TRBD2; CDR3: CASILGLAGGPHEQFF; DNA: TGTGCCAGCATTTTAGGACTAGCGGGAGGTCCCCATGAGCAGTTCTTC